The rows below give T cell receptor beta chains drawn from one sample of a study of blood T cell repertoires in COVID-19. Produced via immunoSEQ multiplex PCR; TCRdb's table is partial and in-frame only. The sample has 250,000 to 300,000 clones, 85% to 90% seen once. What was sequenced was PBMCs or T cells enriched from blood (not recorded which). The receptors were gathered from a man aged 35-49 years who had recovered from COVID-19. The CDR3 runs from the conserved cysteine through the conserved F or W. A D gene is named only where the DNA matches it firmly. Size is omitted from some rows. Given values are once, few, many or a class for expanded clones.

TGTGCCAGCAGCTTATTGGGACAGGTCAAACACTTC	CASSLLGQVKHF	TRBV7-2	TRBJ1-2	TRBD1	NA
TGTGCCAGCAAGCGGGAAGGGGGCTCCTACAATGAGCAGTTCTTC	CASKREGGSYNEQFF	TRBV2	TRBJ2-1	NA	NA
TGTGCCAGCAGTGAACCTCCCGGGAGCTCCTATAATTCACCCCTCCACTTT	CASSEPPGSSYNSPLHF	TRBV25-1	TRBJ1-6	NA	NA
TGTGCCAGCAGCAAAATCCATTATCAGCCCCAGCATTTT	CASSKIHYQPQHF	TRBV21-1	TRBJ1-5	NA	few
TGTGCCAGCAGTTTGAATCTCGGGGGGGGGAATGAGCAGTTCTTC	CASSLNLGGGNEQFF	TRBV28	TRBJ2-1	TRBD2	NA
TGTGCCAGCAGCTTAGGGACAGGGGTTTTCATCGGGACTGAAGCTTTCTTT	CASSLGTGVFIGTEAFF	TRBV5-8	TRBJ1-1	TRBD1	NA
TGTGCCAGCAGCCAATTGGTACAAGACAAGGATGAGCAGTTCTTC	CASSQLVQDKDEQFF	TRBV3-1/TRBV3-2	TRBJ2-1	NA	NA
TGTGCCAGCAGCCAACCGAGGACAGGACGATTCTTTGGCTACACCTTC	CASSQPRTGRFFGYTF	TRBV3-1/TRBV3-2	TRBJ1-2	TRBD1	once
TGTGCCAGCAGGATAACAGGGGGAAACACTGAAGCTTTCTTT	CASRITGGNTEAFF	TRBV27	TRBJ1-1	TRBD1	NA
TGTGCCAGCAGCTTAGACCCGCAACTAGCTGAAGCTTTCTTT	CASSLDPQLAEAFF	TRBV11-3	TRBJ1-1	NA	NA
TGTGCCAGCAGTCCAAGACAGGGGCGGGGTGGCTACACCTTC	CASSPRQGRGGYTF	TRBV6-5	TRBJ1-2	TRBD1	NA
TGTGCCAGCAGCTTAAATTCACAGGGGGTTGGTGGCTACACCTTC	CASSLNSQGVGGYTF	TRBV7-3	TRBJ1-2	TRBD1	NA
TGTGCCAGCAGCTTGGGACAGATTACAATCGAAGAGACCCAGTACTTC	CASSLGQITIEETQYF	TRBV7-2	TRBJ2-5	TRBD1	NA
TGTGCCACCAGTTTCCCCCAGGGGGGCGACCTCAATGAGCAGTTCTTC	CATSFPQGGDLNEQFF	TRBV15	TRBJ2-1	NA	once
TGCGCCAGCAGCCCCCCCGGCGGACAGGGTAACACTGAAGCTTTCTTT	CASSPPGGQGNTEAFF	TRBV4-1	TRBJ1-1	TRBD1	NA
TGTGCCAGCGGCATGACAGGGAAAGAGACCCAGTACTTC	CASGMTGKETQYF	TRBV6-5	TRBJ2-5	TRBD1	NA
TGTGCCAGCAGCCGGAGGGAGAAAAACACTGAAGCTTTCTTT	CASSRREKNTEAFF	TRBV27	TRBJ1-1	NA	NA
TGTGCCAGCAGTAGGACAACCTACGAGCAGTACTTC	CASSRTTYEQYF	TRBV7-9	TRBJ2-7	NA	NA
TGTGCCAGCAGCTTATACCAGGGGGCGTTGGAGCCCCAGCATTTT	CASSLYQGALEPQHF	TRBV5-5	TRBJ1-5	TRBD1	NA
TGTGCCAGCAGCCCGGGGACAGGGACCCCCCAGCAGCAGTACTTC	CASSPGTGTPQQQYF	TRBV7-8	TRBJ2-7	TRBD1	NA
TGTGCCAGCTCACTACTGGGACAGAACACAGATACGCAGTATTTT	CASSLLGQNTDTQYF	TRBV18	TRBJ2-3	TRBD1	NA
TGCAGCGTTGAAGCCTGGGGGGGTGCTGGAGAGCAGTACTTC	CSVEAWGGAGEQYF	TRBV29-1	TRBJ2-7	TRBD2	NA
TGTGCCAGCAGGTCGGACAGTACTAACTATGGCTACACCTTC	CASRSDSTNYGYTF	TRBV2	TRBJ1-2	NA	NA
TGTGCCAGCAGTGAAAGCGGGCTTAACTATGGCTACACCTTC	CASSESGLNYGYTF	TRBV2	TRBJ1-2	NA	NA
TGCAGTGCTGGTGGCGCGACAGTATCCTACGAGCAGTACTTC	CSAGGATVSYEQYF	TRBV20-1	TRBJ2-7	NA	NA
TGTGCCAGCAGCCCCAGGGGCGGGTTCTCCTACGAGCAGTACTTC	CASSPRGGFSYEQYF	TRBV11-2	TRBJ2-7	NA	NA
TGTGCCTGGAGTGTGCTAAAACTGAACACTGAAGCTTTCTTT	CAWSVLKLNTEAFF	TRBV30	TRBJ1-1	NA	few